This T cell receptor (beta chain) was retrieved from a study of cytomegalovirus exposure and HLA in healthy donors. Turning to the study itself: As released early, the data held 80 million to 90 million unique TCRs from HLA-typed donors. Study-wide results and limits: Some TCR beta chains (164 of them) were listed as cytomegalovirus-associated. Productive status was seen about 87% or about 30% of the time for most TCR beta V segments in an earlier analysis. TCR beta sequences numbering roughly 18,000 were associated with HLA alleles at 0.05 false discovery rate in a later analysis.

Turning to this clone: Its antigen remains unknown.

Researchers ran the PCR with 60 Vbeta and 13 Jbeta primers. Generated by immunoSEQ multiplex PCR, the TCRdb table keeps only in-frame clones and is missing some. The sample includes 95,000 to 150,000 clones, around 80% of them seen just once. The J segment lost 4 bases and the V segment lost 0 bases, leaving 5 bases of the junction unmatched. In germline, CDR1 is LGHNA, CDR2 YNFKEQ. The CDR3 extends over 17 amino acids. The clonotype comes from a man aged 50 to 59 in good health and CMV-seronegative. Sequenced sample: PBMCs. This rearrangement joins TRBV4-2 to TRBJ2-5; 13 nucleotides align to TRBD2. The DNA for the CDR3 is TGTGCCAGCAGCCAAGATGGGAGACTAGCGGGGGGAGAGACCCAGTACTTC. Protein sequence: CASSQDGRLAGGETQYF.